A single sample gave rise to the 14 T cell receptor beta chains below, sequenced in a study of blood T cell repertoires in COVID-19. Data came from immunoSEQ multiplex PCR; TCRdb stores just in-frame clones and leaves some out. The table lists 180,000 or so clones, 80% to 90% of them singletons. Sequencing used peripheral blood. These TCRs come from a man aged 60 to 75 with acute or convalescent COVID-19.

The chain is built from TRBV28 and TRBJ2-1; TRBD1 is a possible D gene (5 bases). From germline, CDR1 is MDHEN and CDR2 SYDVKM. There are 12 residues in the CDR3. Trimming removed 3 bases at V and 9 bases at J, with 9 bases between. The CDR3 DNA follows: TGTGCCAGCAGTTTTTTAGGGGCTGAGCAGTTCTTC. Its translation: CASSFLGAEQFF.

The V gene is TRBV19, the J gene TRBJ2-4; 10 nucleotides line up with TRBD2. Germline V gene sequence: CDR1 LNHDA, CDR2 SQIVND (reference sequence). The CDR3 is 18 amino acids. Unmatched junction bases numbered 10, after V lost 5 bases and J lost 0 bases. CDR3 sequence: CASSPWTSGGLAKNIQYF. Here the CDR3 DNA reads TGTGCCAGTAGTCCCTGGACTAGCGGAGGGTTAGCCAAAAACATTCAGTACTTC. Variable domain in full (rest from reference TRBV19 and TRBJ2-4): DGGITQSPKYLFRKEGQNVTLSCEQNLNHDAMYWYRQDPGQGLRLIYYSQIVNDFQKGDIAEGYSVSREKKESFPLTVTSAQKNPTAFYLCASSPWTSGGLAKNIQYFGAGTRLSVL.

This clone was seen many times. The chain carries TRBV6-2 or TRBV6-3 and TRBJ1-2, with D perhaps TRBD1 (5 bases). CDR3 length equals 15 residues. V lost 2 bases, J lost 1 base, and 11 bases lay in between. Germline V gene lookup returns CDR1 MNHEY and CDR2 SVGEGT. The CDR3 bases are TGTGCCAGCAGTTACACCCCGGGGGGTAACTATGGCTACACCTTC. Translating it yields CASSYTPGGNYGYTF.

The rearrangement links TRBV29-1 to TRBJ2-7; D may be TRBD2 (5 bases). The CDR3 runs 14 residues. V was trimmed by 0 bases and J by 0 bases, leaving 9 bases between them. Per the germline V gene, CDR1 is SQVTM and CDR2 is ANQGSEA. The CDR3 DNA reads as TGCAGCGTTGAAGATCGACGGGGCTCCTACGAGCAGTACTTC. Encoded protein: CSVEDRRGSYEQYF.

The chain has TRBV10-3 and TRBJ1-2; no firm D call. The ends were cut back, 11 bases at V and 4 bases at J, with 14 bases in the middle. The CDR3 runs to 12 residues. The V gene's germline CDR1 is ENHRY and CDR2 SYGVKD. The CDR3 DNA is TGTGCCGTCGGAGAGTGGGCCTATGGCTACACCTTC. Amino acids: CAVGEWAYGYTF.

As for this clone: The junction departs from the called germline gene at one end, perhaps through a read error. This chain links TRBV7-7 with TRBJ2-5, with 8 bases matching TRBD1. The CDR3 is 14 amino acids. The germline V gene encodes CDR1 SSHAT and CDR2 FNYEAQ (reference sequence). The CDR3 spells CASSSGQGQETQYF. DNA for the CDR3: TGTGCTAGCAGCTCCGGACAGGGACAAGAGACCCAGTACTTC.

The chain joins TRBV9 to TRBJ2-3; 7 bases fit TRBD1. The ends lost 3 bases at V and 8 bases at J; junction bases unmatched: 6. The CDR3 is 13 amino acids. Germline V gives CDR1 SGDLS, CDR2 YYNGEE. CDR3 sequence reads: CASSGQGEGTQYF. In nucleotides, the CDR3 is TGTGCCAGCAGCGGACAGGGAGAAGGTACGCAGTATTTT.

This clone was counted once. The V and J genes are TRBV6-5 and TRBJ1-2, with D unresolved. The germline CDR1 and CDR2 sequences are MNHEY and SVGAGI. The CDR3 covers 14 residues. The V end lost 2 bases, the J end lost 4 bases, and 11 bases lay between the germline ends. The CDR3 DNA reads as TGTGCCAGCAGTTACGGCAGGTTGTTCTATGGCTACACCTTC. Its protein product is CASSYGRLFYGYTF.

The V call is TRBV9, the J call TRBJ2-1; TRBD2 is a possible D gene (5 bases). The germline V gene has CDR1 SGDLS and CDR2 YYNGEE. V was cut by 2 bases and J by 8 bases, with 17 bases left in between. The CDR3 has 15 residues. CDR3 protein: CASSVRPAGGDEQFF. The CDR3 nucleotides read TGTGCCAGCAGCGTCAGGCCTGCCGGAGGAGATGAGCAGTTCTTC.

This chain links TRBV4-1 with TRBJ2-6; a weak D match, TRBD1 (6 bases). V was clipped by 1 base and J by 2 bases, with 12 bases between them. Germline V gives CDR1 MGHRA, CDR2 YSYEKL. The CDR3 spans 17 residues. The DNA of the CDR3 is TGCGCCAGCAGCCAAGTGCGCAGGGGTCCTGGGGCCAACGTCCTGACTTTC. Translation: CASSQVRRGPGANVLTF.

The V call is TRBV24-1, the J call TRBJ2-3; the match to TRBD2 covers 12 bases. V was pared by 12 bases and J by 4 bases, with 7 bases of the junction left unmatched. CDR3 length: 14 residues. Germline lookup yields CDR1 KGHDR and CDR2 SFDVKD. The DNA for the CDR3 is TGTGCCGCGGCTTCTAGCGGGAGGGCAGATACGCAGTATTTT. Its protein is CAAASSGRADTQYF.

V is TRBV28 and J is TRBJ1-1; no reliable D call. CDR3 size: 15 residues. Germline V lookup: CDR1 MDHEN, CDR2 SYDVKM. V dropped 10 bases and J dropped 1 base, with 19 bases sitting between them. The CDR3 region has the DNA TGTGCCACCTCTCAGGTCGGGGAGACGAACACTGAAGCTTTCTTT. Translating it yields CATSQVGETNTEAFF.

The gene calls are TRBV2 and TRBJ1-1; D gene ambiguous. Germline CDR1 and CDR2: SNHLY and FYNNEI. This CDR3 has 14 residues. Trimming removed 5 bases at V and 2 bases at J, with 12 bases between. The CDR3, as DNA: TGTGCCAGCAGTTGGTTGAACACCAACACTGAAGCTTTCTTT. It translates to CASSWLNTNTEAFF.

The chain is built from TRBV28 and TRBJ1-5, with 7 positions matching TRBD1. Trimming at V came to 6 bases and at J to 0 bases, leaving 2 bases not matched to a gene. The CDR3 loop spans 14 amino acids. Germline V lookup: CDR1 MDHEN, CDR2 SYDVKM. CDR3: CASRGQLSNQPQHF. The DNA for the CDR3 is TGTGCCAGCAGGGGACAGCTTAGCAATCAGCCCCAGCATTTT.